This T cell receptor beta chain came from a study of beta chain features in type 1 diabetes. Sequenced material consisted of expressed TCRB transcripts (all of the isolated RNA was reverse transcribed). Measured with immunoSEQ multiplex PCR; TCRdb has only the in-frame clones, and not every one. This repertoire shows a few hundred thousand clones, 15% found once; its top ten account for more than 0.015%. Sampling consisted of one heparinised blood draw per donor, averaging around 100 mL. All of the sorted populations showed purity greater than 95%. The study, taken as a whole, reports: Using cDNA template may skew counts toward highly expressing activated cells. Type 1 diabetes patients had VDJ junctions that carried fewer insertions and more deletions. Moderate but significant shortening of TCRB CDR3s was recorded in all four CD4+ subsets from Type 1 diabetes patients.

The germline CDR1 and CDR2 sequences are SQVTM and ANQGSEA. CDR3 length equals 11 residues. V was cut by 6 bases and J by 10 bases, with 13 bases left in between. On this clone: Its antigen is unidentified.

The sample consisted of naive CD4+ T cells from blood. This clonotype originated in a man younger than 30 with type 1 diabetes. The chain couples TRBV29-1 to TRBJ2-1, with D unresolved. In DNA form, the CDR3 reads TGCAGCGTCCTGACGGTGACAGAGCAGTTCTTC. Protein product: CSVLTVTEQFF.